The 25 T cell receptor beta chains reported below all come from one sample, sequenced in a study of long-term antiretroviral therapy in people with HIV. At survey level, the immunoSEQ assay was run in its v3.0 version. Some clones are missing from TCRdb's copy, which holds only in-frame ones; the method was immunoSEQ multiplex PCR. This table holds around 16,000 clones, 81% found once. The starting material was unsorted PBMCs, obtained roughly 14 months before starting antiretroviral therapy. The source is a man aged 25 to 45 with HIV.

This clone rates as medium-sized. The CDR3 sequence is CASSSTRLATDTQYF. In DNA form, the CDR3 reads TGTGCCAGCAGCTCAACCCGACTAGCCACAGATACGCAGTATTTT. This chain links TRBV7-9 with TRBJ2-3; 7 bases are shared with TRBD2. CDR1 SEHNR and CDR2 FQNEAQ come from the germline V gene (reference sequence). This CDR3 has 15 amino acids. With V trimmed by 4 bases and J by 2 bases, 6 bases remained unmatched.

This clone was picked up one time. The rearrangement links TRBV2 to TRBJ1-2, with 7 bases lining up with TRBD1. Germline CDR1 is SNHLY and CDR2 is FYNNEI. The ends lost 4 bases at V and 2 bases at J; junction bases unmatched: 4. The CDR3 is made up of 14 amino acids. The CDR3 DNA reads TGTGCCAGCAGTGGGACAGGTTCGAACTATGGCTACACCTTC. The encoded protein is CASSGTGSNYGYTF.

The chain employs TRBV19 and TRBJ1-1; tentative D call: TRBD1 (6 bases). The V and J ends lost 1 base and 2 bases respectively, with 23 bases between them. Germline values: CDR1 LNHDA, CDR2 SQIVND (reference sequence). This CDR3 contains 19 residues. The CDR3 nucleotides read TGTGCCAGTAGTATAGGTTCACAGGGCCTAGATAAAGTTAACACTGAAGCTTTCTTT. Translation gives CASSIGSQGLDKVNTEAFF.

The chain has TRBV10-3 and TRBJ2-3; 9 bases fit TRBD2. From germline, CDR1 is ENHRY and CDR2 SYGVKD. V dropped 0 bases and J dropped 2; count of bases not matched to a gene: 3. CDR3 length: 16 residues. The CDR3 sequence: CAISESSGGLTDTQYF. CDR3 bases: TGTGCCATCAGTGAGTCAAGCGGGGGGCTCACAGATACGCAGTATTTT.

This sequence joins TRBV7-9 and TRBJ2-7; TRBD1 matches 8 bases. V lost 4 bases to trimming and J lost 3 bases; unmatched junction nucleotides: 8. The CDR3 covers 15 residues. Per the germline V gene, CDR1 is SEHNR and CDR2 is FQNEAQ (reference sequence). CDR3 residues: CASSSLGQGSYEQYF. The CDR3 DNA reads TGTGCCAGCAGCTCCCTAGGACAGGGAAGCTACGAGCAGTACTTC.

The CDR3 here is CASSLQGFTQETQYF. CDR3 sequence (DNA): TGTGCCAGCAGTCTACAGGGGTTTACACAAGAGACCCAGTACTTC. The chain carries TRBV6-5 and TRBJ2-5; 7 bases are shared with TRBD1. Trimming cost V 5 bases and J 2 bases; bases outside gene matches: 8. This CDR3 is 15 amino acids long. The V gene's germline CDR1 is MNHEY and CDR2 SVGAGI.

V usage is TRBV9 and J usage is TRBJ1-3; D gene ambiguous. Germline V lookup: CDR1 SGDLS, CDR2 YYNGEE. V was shortened by 3 bases and J by 2 bases, with 12 bases between the two germline ends. The CDR3 totals 15 residues. CDR3 residues: CASSARELPGNTIYF. The CDR3 nucleotides read TGTGCCAGCAGCGCGAGAGAGTTACCTGGAAACACCATATATTTT.

The chain carries TRBV30 and TRBJ2-5; 10 nucleotides align to TRBD2. This CDR3 comprises 16 residues. Germline trimming cut 4 bases from V and 2 bases from J; bases unmatched to any gene: 10. Germline values: CDR1 GTSNPN, CDR2 SVGIG (reference sequence). CDR3 coding DNA: TGTGCCTGGAAACCCCCGTTACTAGCGGGGCAAGAGACCCAGTACTTC. Translation gives CAWKPPLLAGQETQYF.

The V gene is TRBV7-8, the J gene TRBJ2-1, with a possible D match to TRBD2 (5 bases). Germline assignment: CDR1 SGHVS and CDR2 FQNEAQ. Trimming shortened V by 5 bases and J by 6 bases, and 23 bases separated the two germline ends. This CDR3 has 17 amino acids. DNA for the CDR3: TGTGCCAGCAGCCCGAGGGATCTAGGGTTATCCCTCAATGAGCAGTTCTTC. Its protein product is CASSPRDLGLSLNEQFF. The complete variable domain, with remaining parts taken from reference TRBV7-8 and TRBJ2-1, reads GAGVSQSPRYKVAKRGQDVALRCDPISGHVSLFWYQQALGQGPEFLTYFQNEAQLDKSGLPSDRFFAERPEGSVSTLKIQRTQQEDSAVYLCASSPRDLGLSLNEQFFGPGTRLTVL.

The J gene is TRBJ2-5, the V gene TRBV19; 9 nucleotides align to TRBD2. The germline CDR1 and CDR2 sequences are LNHDA and SQIVND (reference sequence). J gave up 5 bases and V 5 bases, and 9 bases lay outside the gene matches. CDR3 length: 15 amino acids. The CDR3 sequence: CASSQGLAGSETQYF. The DNA for the CDR3 is TGTGCCAGTAGTCAGGGCCTAGCGGGGTCTGAGACCCAGTACTTC.

This sequence joins TRBV19 and TRBJ2-7, with D perhaps matching TRBD1 or TRBD2 (6 bases each). The V gene's germline CDR1 is LNHDA and CDR2 SQIVND (reference sequence). The CDR3 runs 15 residues. V lost 1 base and J 8 bases, leaving 18 bases between the germline ends. The CDR3 DNA follows: TGTGCCAGTAGTATAGGCGGGACACCCCTTGACAAGCAGTACTTC. It specifies CASSIGGTPLDKQYF.

A remark on this clone: A far larger clone is one base from this, pointing to a likely read error. The V gene is TRBV11-2, the J gene TRBJ2-7; TRBD1 is a possible D gene (5 bases). The CDR3 has 16 amino acids. Germline V gene lookup returns CDR1 SGHAT and CDR2 FQNNGV. The V end lost 5 bases, the J end lost 2 bases, and 19 bases lay between the germline ends. The CDR3 loop is CASSQEMTAATYEQYF. The CDR3 region has the DNA TGTGCCAGCAGCCAAGAAATGACAGCAGCAACCTACGAGCAGTACTTC.

The chain joins TRBV11-1 to TRBJ1-1; D may be TRBD1 (5 bases). In germline, CDR1 is SGHAT, CDR2 FQDESV (reference sequence). This CDR3 is 15 amino acids long. V lost 2 bases and J 6 bases, leaving 16 bases between the germline ends. In DNA, the CDR3 is TGTGCCAGCAGCTTATGGGACGGTGACACAGCTGAAGCTTTCTTT. Translation gives CASSLWDGDTAEAFF.

This rearrangement joins TRBV19 to TRBJ2-5, with 7 bases identical to TRBD1. The V segment lost 4 bases and the J segment 2 bases; nucleotides outside the gene matches: 7. The CDR3 covers 15 residues. Per germline, CDR1 LNHDA and CDR2 SQIVND (reference sequence). The CDR3, as DNA: TGTGCCAGTAGTACCGCCGGGACAGAACAAGAGACCCAGTACTTC. Its translation is CASSTAGTEQETQYF.

The rearrangement joins TRBV9 to TRBJ2-1; D remains ambiguous. This CDR3 spans 17 amino acids. Trimming shortened V by 0 bases and J by 5 bases, and 18 bases separated the two germline ends. Germline loops: CDR1 SGDLS, CDR2 YYNGEE. CDR3 in amino acids: CASSVVPSQVLDNEQFF. In DNA form, the CDR3 reads TGTGCCAGCAGCGTAGTTCCCAGTCAGGTTTTGGACAATGAGCAGTTCTTC. Supplemented by reference TRBV9 and TRBJ2-1, the full variable domain reads DSGVTQTPKHLITATGQRVTLRCSPRSGDLSVYWYQQSLDQGLQFLIQYYNGEERAKGNILERFSAQQFPDLHSELNLSSLELGDSALYFCASSVVPSQVLDNEQFFGPGTRLTVL.

This clone has just a few counts. The chain has TRBV6-1 and TRBJ1-1; no definite D call. The CDR3 sequence is 16 residues long. V was clipped by 3 bases and J by 1 base, with 15 bases between them. Germline CDR1 and CDR2: MNHNS and SASEGT. The CDR3 protein is CASSDILQSSNTEAFF. CDR3 DNA sequence: TGTGCCAGCAGTGATATACTACAGTCATCGAACACTGAAGCTTTCTTT.

The chain joins TRBV6-5 to TRBJ2-3, with D hard to call. The ends were cut back, 0 bases at V and 3 bases at J, with 4 bases in the middle. This CDR3 has 13 amino acids. Germline V gives CDR1 MNHEY, CDR2 SVGAGI. The CDR3 DNA reads as TGTGCCAGCAGTTACTCCCAGACAGATACGCAGTATTTT. Protein product: CASSYSQTDTQYF.

The chain has TRBV6-5 and TRBJ1-5, with 7 nucleotides matching TRBD1. Germline V lookup: CDR1 MNHEY, CDR2 SVGAGI. With 6 bases clipped from V and 3 bases from J, the junction kept 8 bases outside the gene matches. The CDR3 has 15 residues. CDR3 protein: CASSPGTVPNQPQHF. As DNA, the CDR3 is TGTGCCAGCAGCCCCGGGACAGTCCCCAATCAGCCCCAGCATTTT.

This rearrangement joins TRBV30 to TRBJ2-3; TRBD2 matches 7 bases. The germline V gene has CDR1 GTSNPN and CDR2 SVGIG (reference sequence). V shed 2 bases, J shed 2 bases, and the junction held 7 bases outside the gene matches. The CDR3 extends over 15 amino acids. CDR3 DNA: TGTGCCTGGAGTAGTCTAGCGGTACACACAGATACGCAGTATTTT. Amino acid sequence: CAWSSLAVHTDTQYF.

This chain joins TRBV30 and TRBJ1-2; no firm D call. This CDR3 contains 15 residues. V lost 2 bases and J lost 2, with 15 bases in between. Per the germline V gene, CDR1 is GTSNPN and CDR2 is SVGIG (reference sequence). CDR3 loop: CAWSILPAINYGYTF. The CDR3 DNA reads TGTGCCTGGAGTATTCTGCCAGCTATCAACTATGGCTACACCTTC.

This rearrangement joins TRBV5-1 to TRBJ2-5, with a tentative D call TRBD1 (5 bases). Germline V gives CDR1 SGHRS, CDR2 YFSETQ. Deletions cut 1 base from V and 0 bases from J, with 7 bases between. The CDR3 contains 14 residues. The CDR3: CASSLSGYQETQYF. The CDR3 bases are TGCGCCAGCAGCTTGTCAGGGTACCAAGAGACCCAGTACTTC.

The chain uses TRBV11-3 and TRBJ2-5; D ambiguous. The V end was cut by 2 bases, the J end by 5 bases, with 18 bases between. This CDR3 has 16 residues. Per the germline V gene, CDR1 is SGHNT and CDR2 is YENEEA. The CDR3 region is CASSLRVVRGGETQYF. The CDR3 nucleotides read TGTGCCAGCAGCTTACGGGTGGTACGAGGTGGGGAGACCCAGTACTTC.

The chain recombines TRBV4-1 with TRBJ1-1; D remains unclear. Germline V CDR1 and CDR2: MGHRA, YSYEKL. The CDR3 loop spans 13 amino acids. The V end was cut by 4 bases, the J end by 6 bases, with 12 bases between. CDR3 DNA: TGCGCCAGCAGCCTGGTTGGACGCCCTGAAGCTTTCTTT. It encodes CASSLVGRPEAFF.

The chain couples TRBV18 to TRBJ1-1, with D possibly being TRBD1 (5 bases). The CDR3 sequence is 15 residues long. In germline, CDR1 is KGHSH, CDR2 LQKENI. Trimming pared 1 base from V and 4 bases from J, leaving 13 bases between. The CDR3 DNA reads as TGTGCCAGCTCACCACTAGAGGGGTTTGCCACTGAAGCTTTCTTT. Amino acid sequence: CASSPLEGFATEAFF.

The chain combines TRBV9 with TRBJ1-1; D is uncertain. Germline CDR1 and CDR2: SGDLS and YYNGEE. There are 13 residues in the CDR3. V lost 7 bases and J 0 bases, leaving 10 bases between the germline ends. The CDR3 nucleotides are TGTGCCAGCGCAACAGACATGAACACTGAAGCTTTCTTT. Translating it yields CASATDMNTEAFF.